A single TCR beta chain is shown here with its context. The clone's antigen remains unknown. No clone much larger than this one lies a single base away; base qualities are absent. Patients with a history of autoimmune disease or receiving systemic immunosuppression were excluded from the trial. Peripheral blood for TCR sequencing was drawn from every dose cohort at baseline, at cycle 4 day 1 and at cycle 7 day 1. The samples were drawn from a first-in-human, open-label, multicenter phase I dose-escalation trial of ivuxolimab. Adults with locally advanced or metastatic head and neck squamous cell, hepatocellular, melanoma or renal cell carcinoma were enrolled in the trial. Before TCR sequencing, CD4+ T cells and CD8+ T cells from peripheral blood were sorted into separate populations. To sequence the TCRbeta CDR3 region, genomic DNA was isolated from the sorted cells. The immunoSEQ Assay was used to sequence the TCRbeta CDR3 regions. The clones in this table, taken by TCRdb from immuneACCESS, are in-frame only. Not every clone is retained; where verified, under half of the shortfall comes from an unresolved V gene, and the cause of the rest is unknown. Present in this sample are around 95,000 clones, about 91% of which were seen just once. Of the sample, roughly 0.56% falls within the top ten clones.

This sample is drawn from a study of OX40 agonist ivuxolimab in advanced cancers. Notes on the research overall: Ivuxolimab was an agonistic, fully human IgG2 monoclonal antibody directed against OX40 (CD134), a costimulatory receptor. Intravenous ivuxolimab was administered to patients every 2 weeks at six dose levels: 0.01, 0.1, 0.3, 1.5, 3 and 10 mg/kg. Of the roughly 50 dose-escalation patients, hepatocellular carcinoma was present in approximately 20, melanoma in roughly 15, renal cell carcinoma in 9 and head and neck cancer in 9. In the dose-escalation cohort, 82.7% of patients were male, and the mean age was roughly 60 years, with a range of about 23 to 80. Prior anti-PD-1, anti-PD-L1 or anti-CTLA-4 therapy was permitted, and 30% to 50% of dose-escalation patients had received checkpoint inhibitors. Partial responses occurred in three dose-escalation patients: two with cutaneous melanoma and one with hepatocellular carcinoma. Peripheral TCRbeta sequencing was intended to test whether TCR sequence diversity was altered and clonal T-cell expansion was caused by ivuxolimab. The paper covers the monotherapy dose-escalation part of the phase I ivuxolimab trial, which included N ≈ 50 patients.

What the authors observed across the whole study: Partial responders in the 0.1-3.0 mg/kg groups had among the lowest normalized peripheral clonal expansion, especially among CD8+ T cells. After ivuxolimab, more expanded clones were found on average in CD8+ T cells than in CD4+ T cells. Low levels of normalized T-cell clonal expansion were also shown by some nonresponding patients. At doses of 0.1 to 3.0 mg/kg, clonal expansion of both CD4+ and CD8+ T cells in blood was seen between baseline and week 6. Antigen specificity was not determined for the clonally expanded peripheral T cells.

The source of this sequence is an adult with an advanced solid tumor such as melanoma, head and neck, liver or kidney cancer. Sequencing used CD4+ or CD8+ T cells sorted from blood, obtained in a trial of the OX40 agonist ivuxolimab.

The DNA sequence reads TGTGCCAGTAGCCACCGAGGACAGGGGGCAGGAAGAGATACGCAGTATTTT. Translated, it reads CASSHRGQGAGRDTQYF. Rearrangement joined TRBV19 to TRBJ2-3, with 11 central nucleotides matching TRBD1. Via the germline V gene (reference sequence), CDR1 is LNHDA and CDR2 SQIVND. Reading from cysteine to phenylalanine, the CDR3 counts 17 amino acids. Solely the CDR3 DNA is kept, with 51 bases framed from the first base. V and J are trimmed by 6 bases and 5 bases, and the gene matches miss 13 bases of the junction.